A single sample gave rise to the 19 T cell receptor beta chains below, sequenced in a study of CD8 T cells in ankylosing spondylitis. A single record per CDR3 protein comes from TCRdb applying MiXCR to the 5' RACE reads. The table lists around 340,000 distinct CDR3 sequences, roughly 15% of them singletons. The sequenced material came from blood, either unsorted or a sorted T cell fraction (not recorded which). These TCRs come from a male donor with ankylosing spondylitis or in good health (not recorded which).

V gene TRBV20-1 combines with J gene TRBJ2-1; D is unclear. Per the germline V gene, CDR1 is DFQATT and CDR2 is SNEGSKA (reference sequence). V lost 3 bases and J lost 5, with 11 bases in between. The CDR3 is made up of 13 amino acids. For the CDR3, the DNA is TGCAGTGCTAGGTCAGGACCTCACAATGAGCAGTTCTTC. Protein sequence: CSARSGPHNEQFF.

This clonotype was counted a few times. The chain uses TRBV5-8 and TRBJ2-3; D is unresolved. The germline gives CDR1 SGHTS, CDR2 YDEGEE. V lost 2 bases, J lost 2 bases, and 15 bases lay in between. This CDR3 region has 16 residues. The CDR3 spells CASSLGRLGSTDTQYF. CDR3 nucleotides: TGTGCCAGCAGCTTAGGACGCCTGGGGTCCACAGATACGCAGTATTTT.

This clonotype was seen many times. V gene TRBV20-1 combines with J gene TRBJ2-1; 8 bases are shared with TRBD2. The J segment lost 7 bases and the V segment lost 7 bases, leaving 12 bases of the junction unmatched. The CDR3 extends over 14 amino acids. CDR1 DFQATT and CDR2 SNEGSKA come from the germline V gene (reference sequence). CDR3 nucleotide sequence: TGCAGTGGGGAAACGGCCCGCGGGGGGAATGAGCAGTTCTTC. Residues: CSGETARGGNEQFF.

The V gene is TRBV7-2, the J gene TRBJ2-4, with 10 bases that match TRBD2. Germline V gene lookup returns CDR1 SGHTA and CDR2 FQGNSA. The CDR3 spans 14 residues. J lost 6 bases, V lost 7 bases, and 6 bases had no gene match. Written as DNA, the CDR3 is TGTGCCAGCAAGACTAGCGGGCAAGGAAACATTCAGTACTTC. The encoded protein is CASKTSGQGNIQYF.

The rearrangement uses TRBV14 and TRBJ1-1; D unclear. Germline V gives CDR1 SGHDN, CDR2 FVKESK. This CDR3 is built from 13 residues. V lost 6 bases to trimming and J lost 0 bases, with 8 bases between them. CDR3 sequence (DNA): TGTGCCAGCAGTCACTCGCTGAACACTGAAGCTTTCTTT. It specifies CASSHSLNTEAFF.

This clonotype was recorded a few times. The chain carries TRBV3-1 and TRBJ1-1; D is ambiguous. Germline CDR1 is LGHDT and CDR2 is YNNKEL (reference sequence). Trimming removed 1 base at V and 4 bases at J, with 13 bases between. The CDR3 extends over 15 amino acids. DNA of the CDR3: TGTGCCAGCAGCCAAGTCGTAGACTGGGGCACTGAAGCTTTCTTT. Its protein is CASSQVVDWGTEAFF.

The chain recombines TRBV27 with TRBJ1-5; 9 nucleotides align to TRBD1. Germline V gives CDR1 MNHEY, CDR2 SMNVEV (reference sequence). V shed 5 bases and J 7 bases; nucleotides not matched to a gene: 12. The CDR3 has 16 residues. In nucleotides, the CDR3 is TGTGCCAGCAGTCCCGGGACAGGGAAGGTTGTGCAGCCCCAGCATTTT. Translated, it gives CASSPGTGKVVQPQHF.

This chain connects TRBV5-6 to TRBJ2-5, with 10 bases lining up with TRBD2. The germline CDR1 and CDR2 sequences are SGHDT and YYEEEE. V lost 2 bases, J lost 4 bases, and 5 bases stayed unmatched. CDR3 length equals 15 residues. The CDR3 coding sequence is TGTGCCAGCAGCTTCAGCGGGGGGGCCACAGAGACCCAGTACTTC. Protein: CASSFSGGATETQYF. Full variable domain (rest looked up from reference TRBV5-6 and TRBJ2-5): DAGVTQSPTHLIKTRGQQVTLRCSPKSGHDTVSWYQQALGQGPQFIFQYYEEEERQRGNFPDRFSGHQFPNYSSELNVNALLLGDSALYLCASSFSGGATETQYFGPGTRLLVL.

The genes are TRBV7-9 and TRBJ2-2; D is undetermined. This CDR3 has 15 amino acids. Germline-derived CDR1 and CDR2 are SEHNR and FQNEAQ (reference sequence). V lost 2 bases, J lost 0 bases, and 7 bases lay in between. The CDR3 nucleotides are TGTGCCAGCAGCTTATTGGCAGCGAACACCGGGGAGCTGTTTTTT. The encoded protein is CASSLLAANTGELFF.

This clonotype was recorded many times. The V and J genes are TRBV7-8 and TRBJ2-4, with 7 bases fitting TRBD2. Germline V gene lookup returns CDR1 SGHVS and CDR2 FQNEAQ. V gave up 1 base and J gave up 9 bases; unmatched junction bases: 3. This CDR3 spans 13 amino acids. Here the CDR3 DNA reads TGTGCCAGCAGCTTAGGCGGGAGCGGCATTCAGTACTTC. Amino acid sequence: CASSLGGSGIQYF.

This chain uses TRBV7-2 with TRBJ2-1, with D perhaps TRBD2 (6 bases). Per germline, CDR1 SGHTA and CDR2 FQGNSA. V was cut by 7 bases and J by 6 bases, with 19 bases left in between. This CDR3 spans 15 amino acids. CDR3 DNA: TGTGCCAGCACCCTTGGGCTAGCGTACCGCAATGAGCAGTTCTTC. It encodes CASTLGLAYRNEQFF.

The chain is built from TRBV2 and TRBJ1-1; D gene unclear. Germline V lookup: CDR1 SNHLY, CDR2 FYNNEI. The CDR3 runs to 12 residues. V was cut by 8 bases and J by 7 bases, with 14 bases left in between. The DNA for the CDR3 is TGTGCCAGCGGGAGGAGCAGGTATGAAGCTTTCTTT. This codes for CASGRSRYEAFF.

In DNA form, the CDR3 reads TGTGCCATCAGTGCCGGACAGGGAGGAGAGCCCCAGCATTTT. Translation gives CAISAGQGGEPQHF. The gene calls are TRBV10-3 and TRBJ1-5; 8 bases are shared with TRBD1. CDR1 and CDR2 (germline): ENHRY, SYGVKD. Trimming cost V 4 bases and J 8 bases; bases outside gene matches: 7. The CDR3 is 14 amino acids.

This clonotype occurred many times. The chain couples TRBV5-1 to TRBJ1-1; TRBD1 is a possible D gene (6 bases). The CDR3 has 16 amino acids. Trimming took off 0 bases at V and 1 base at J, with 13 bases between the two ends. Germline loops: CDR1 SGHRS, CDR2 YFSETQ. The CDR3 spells CASSLAGNRANTEAFF. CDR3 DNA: TGCGCCAGCAGCTTGGCCGGGAACAGGGCGAACACTGAAGCTTTCTTT. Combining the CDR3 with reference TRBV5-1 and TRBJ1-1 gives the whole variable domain KAGVTQTPRYLIKTRGQQVTLSCSPISGHRSVSWYQQTPGQGLQFLFEYFSETQRNKGNFPGRFSGRQFSNSRSEMNVSTLELGDSALYLCASSLAGNRANTEAFFGQGTRLTVV.

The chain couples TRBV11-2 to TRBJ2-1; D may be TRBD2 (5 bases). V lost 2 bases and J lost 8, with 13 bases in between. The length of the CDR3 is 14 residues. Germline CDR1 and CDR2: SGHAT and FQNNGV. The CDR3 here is CASSLNVRRDEQFF. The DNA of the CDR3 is TGTGCCAGCAGCTTAAATGTCCGGCGGGATGAGCAGTTCTTC.

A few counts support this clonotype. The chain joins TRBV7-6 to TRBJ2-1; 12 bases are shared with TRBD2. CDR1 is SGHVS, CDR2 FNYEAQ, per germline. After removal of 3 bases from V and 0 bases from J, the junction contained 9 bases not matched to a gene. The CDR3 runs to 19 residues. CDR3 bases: TGTGCCAGCAGCTTGTCTAGCGGGGGGGCAAGTAGCTCCTACAATGAGCAGTTCTTC. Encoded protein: CASSLSSGGASSSYNEQFF.

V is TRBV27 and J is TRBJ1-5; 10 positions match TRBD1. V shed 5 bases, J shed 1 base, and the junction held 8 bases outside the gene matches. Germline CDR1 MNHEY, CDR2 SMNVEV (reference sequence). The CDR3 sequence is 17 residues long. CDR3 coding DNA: TGTGCCAGCAGTGCGACAGGGGGCCGACGGAGCAATCAGCCCCAGCATTTT. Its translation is CASSATGGRRSNQPQHF.

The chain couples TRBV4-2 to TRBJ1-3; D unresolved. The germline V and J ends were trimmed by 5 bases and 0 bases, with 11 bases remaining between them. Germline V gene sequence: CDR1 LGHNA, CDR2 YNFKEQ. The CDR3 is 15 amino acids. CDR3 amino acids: CASSSRRLSGNTIYF. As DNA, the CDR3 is TGTGCCAGCAGCTCAAGACGGCTCTCTGGAAACACCATATATTTT.

In nucleotides, the CDR3 is TGTGCCAGCAGCCAAATGGGCTATGAGCAGTTCTTC. Translating gives CASSQMGYEQFF. V usage is TRBV3-1 and J usage is TRBJ2-1; D unclear. This CDR3 comprises 12 residues. Trimming removed 2 bases at V and 8 bases at J, with 7 bases between. The germline gives CDR1 LGHDT, CDR2 YNNKEL (reference sequence).